This T cell receptor beta chain was captured in a study of Tregs in tolerant kidney transplant recipients. Notes on the study in general: Biological reproducibility was not directly addressed, but technical replication error appeared minimal. Some patients' samples used different primers over time, so nucleotide sequences weren't comparable.

The V gene's germline CDR1 is MNHNS and CDR2 SASEGT. V lost 2 bases and J lost 9, with 5 bases in between. This CDR3 spans 11 amino acids. A word on this clone: Its antigen is unidentified.

Thawed PBMCs were FACS-sorted into unstimulated CD4+CD25+CD127- regulatory T cells, CD4+CD25- non-regulatory cells, CD4 and CD8 cells. TCRdb keeps only in-frame clones here, not all; method: immunoSEQ multiplex PCR. The sample has tens of thousands of clones, more than 85% seen once. V usage is TRBV6-1 and J usage is TRBJ1-5; D not resolved. The sequences come from CD4+ T cells from blood, collected before the transplant. This TCR was recovered from a human donor who received a combined kidney and bone marrow transplant. CDR3 amino acids: CASSESGPQHF. The CDR3 DNA sequence: TGTGCCAGCAGTGAATCGGGGCCCCAGCATTTT.